These T cell receptor beta chains were read from a single sample in a study of T-cell memory formation after mild COVID-19. TCRdb re-called the 5' RACE reads through MiXCR, storing one row per CDR3 protein. The sample yields hundreds of thousands of distinct CDR3 sequences, about a fifth seen once. The specimen sequenced was PBMCs or a T cell subset sorted from them (not recorded which). The source is an adult woman who had mild COVID-19 (a few samples of this study predate the infection). Cell type and time point are not known. CDR3s include the opening cysteine and the closing phenylalanine or tryptophan. The order of the fields is CDR3 DNA, CDR3 protein, D gene, clone size, J gene, V gene. A D gene is named only where the DNA matches it firmly. For some rows the clone size is stated as once, few or many, or as a class when expanded; others skip it.

CDR3 DNA: TGTGCCAGCAGCCAAGGGCTAGCGGGGATCGGAGAGACCCAGTACTTC
CDR3 protein: CASSQGLAGIGETQYF
D gene: TRBD2
clone size: few
J gene: TRBJ2-5
V gene: TRBV3-1

CDR3 DNA: TGCAGTGCTAGGCGGGGGAACTCATACGGCACTGAAGCTTTCTTT
CDR3 protein: CSARRGNSYGTEAFF
D gene: NA
clone size: few
J gene: TRBJ1-1
V gene: TRBV20-1

CDR3 DNA: TGTGCCAGCAGCTTGTACCGGACTAGCGTGAGAGAGACCCAGTACTTC
CDR3 protein: CASSLYRTSVRETQYF
D gene: TRBD2
clone size: once
J gene: TRBJ2-5
V gene: TRBV7-8

CDR3 DNA: TGTGCCAGCAGTCCCACGGTCCTCCAGGACCTCTATGGCTACACCTTC
CDR3 protein: CASSPTVLQDLYGYTF
D gene: NA
clone size: NA
J gene: TRBJ1-2
V gene: TRBV28

CDR3 DNA: TGTGCCAGCAGCTTAACACAGGTAGCCACTGAAGCTTTCTTT
CDR3 protein: CASSLTQVATEAFF
D gene: NA
clone size: NA
J gene: TRBJ1-1
V gene: TRBV7-6

CDR3 DNA: TGTGCCAGCAGCCAAGTCCGTAGCAGCCCCTACGAGCAGTACTTC
CDR3 protein: CASSQVRSSPYEQYF
D gene: NA
clone size: few
J gene: TRBJ2-7
V gene: TRBV3-1

CDR3 DNA: TGTGCCAGCAAAACAGGAGACACTACTAATGAAAAACTGTTTTTT
CDR3 protein: CASKTGDTTNEKLFF
D gene: NA
clone size: few
J gene: TRBJ1-4
V gene: TRBV7-8

CDR3 DNA: TGTGCCAGCAGCCAGGAGACCCGGGGCTATGGCTACACCTTC
CDR3 protein: CASSQETRGYGYTF
D gene: NA
clone size: NA
J gene: TRBJ1-2
V gene: TRBV12-3/TRBV12-4

CDR3 DNA: TGTGCCAGCAGTTTCCGTGGGGGACCCTACGAGCAGTACTTC
CDR3 protein: CASSFRGGPYEQYF
D gene: NA
clone size: many
J gene: TRBJ2-7
V gene: TRBV27

CDR3 DNA: TGTGCCAGCAGTCAAGATTGGACTGGAAACACCATATATTTT
CDR3 protein: CASSQDWTGNTIYF
D gene: NA
clone size: few
J gene: TRBJ1-3
V gene: TRBV12-3/TRBV12-4

CDR3 DNA: TGCGCCAGCAGCCCCCGACTAGCGGGGACCTACAATGAGCAGTTCTTC
CDR3 protein: CASSPRLAGTYNEQFF
D gene: TRBD2
clone size: NA
J gene: TRBJ2-1
V gene: TRBV5-1

CDR3 DNA: TGTGCCAGCAGCACCTGGAAGGACAGGGATCAAGAGGATACGCAGTATTTT
CDR3 protein: CASSTWKDRDQEDTQYF
D gene: TRBD1
clone size: few
J gene: TRBJ2-3
V gene: TRBV7-8

CDR3 DNA: TGTGCCAGCAGCTCCACCGGGACTAGAGGTGACGAGCAGTACTTC
CDR3 protein: CASSSTGTRGDEQYF
D gene: TRBD2
clone size: NA
J gene: TRBJ2-7
V gene: TRBV7-3

CDR3 DNA: TGCGCCAGCAGCTTGGCAGGAGGACAGATGAACACTGAAGCTTTCTTT
CDR3 protein: CASSLAGGQMNTEAFF
D gene: NA
clone size: few
J gene: TRBJ1-1
V gene: TRBV5-1

CDR3 DNA: TGTGCCAGCAGTTACGTCGGCACAGATACGCAGTATTTT
CDR3 protein: CASSYVGTDTQYF
D gene: NA
clone size: NA
J gene: TRBJ2-3
V gene: TRBV6-2/TRBV6-3

CDR3 DNA: TGTGCCAGCAGCTTCCTAGCGGGAGTGAGCAATGAGCAGTTCTTC
CDR3 protein: CASSFLAGVSNEQFF
D gene: TRBD2
clone size: few
J gene: TRBJ2-1
V gene: TRBV7-9

CDR3 DNA: TGTGCCAGCACCATAAACAGGGGGCGTGACTATGGCTACACCTTC
CDR3 protein: CASTINRGRDYGYTF
D gene: TRBD1
clone size: NA
J gene: TRBJ1-2
V gene: TRBV28

CDR3 DNA: TGCGCCAGCAGCCCGGGACAGAATATTATGATGAACACTGAAGCTTTCTTT
CDR3 protein: CASSPGQNIMMNTEAFF
D gene: TRBD1
clone size: few
J gene: TRBJ1-1
V gene: TRBV5-1

CDR3 DNA: TGCAGCGTTGATCGGGGGGCGAACACTGAAGCTTTCTTT
CDR3 protein: CSVDRGANTEAFF
D gene: NA
clone size: few
J gene: TRBJ1-1
V gene: TRBV29-1

CDR3 DNA: TGTGCCTGGAGTCAGGGACTCTCCTACAATGAGCAGTTCTTC
CDR3 protein: CAWSQGLSYNEQFF
D gene: NA
clone size: few
J gene: TRBJ2-1
V gene: TRBV30

CDR3 DNA: TGCGCCAGCAGCTTAGGACGGACAGGGACATACGAGCAGTACTTC
CDR3 protein: CASSLGRTGTYEQYF
D gene: TRBD1
clone size: NA
J gene: TRBJ2-7
V gene: TRBV5-1

CDR3 DNA: TGCAGCGCCCAAGACAGGGGGCAGGGCGAGCAGTACTTC
CDR3 protein: CSAQDRGQGEQYF
D gene: TRBD1
clone size: NA
J gene: TRBJ2-7
V gene: TRBV29-1

CDR3 DNA: TGTGCTAGCAGCTTAGGGGCCTTGGGGGCTTTCTTT
CDR3 protein: CASSLGALGAFF
D gene: NA
clone size: NA
J gene: TRBJ1-1
V gene: TRBV7-7

CDR3 DNA: TGTGCCACCAGCAGTGACAGGGGAAGTTCCTATGGCTACACCTTC
CDR3 protein: CATSSDRGSSYGYTF
D gene: TRBD1
clone size: few
J gene: TRBJ1-2
V gene: TRBV15

CDR3 DNA: TGTGCCAGCAGCTTAACAGGTGTTGGCTACACCTTC
CDR3 protein: CASSLTGVGYTF
D gene: NA
clone size: many
J gene: TRBJ1-2
V gene: TRBV7-3

CDR3 DNA: TGTGCCAGCAGTAAAAGAGGGGGGTTTGACTACAATGAGCAGTTCTTC
CDR3 protein: CASSKRGGFDYNEQFF
D gene: NA
clone size: few
J gene: TRBJ2-1
V gene: TRBV7-8

CDR3 DNA: TGCAGTGCTCAACAGGACGGGGGGAGGAACACTGAAGCTTTCTTT
CDR3 protein: CSAQQDGGRNTEAFF
D gene: NA
clone size: NA
J gene: TRBJ1-1
V gene: TRBV20-1

CDR3 DNA: TGTGCCAGCAGTCGGCCGGGACAGTCCTACGAGCAGTACTTC
CDR3 protein: CASSRPGQSYEQYF
D gene: TRBD1
clone size: NA
J gene: TRBJ2-7
V gene: TRBV6-2/TRBV6-3

CDR3 DNA: TGTGCCAGCAGTCCCCGAAGGCTCCAAGAGACCCAGTACTTC
CDR3 protein: CASSPRRLQETQYF
D gene: NA
clone size: NA
J gene: TRBJ2-5
V gene: TRBV7-6

CDR3 DNA: TGTGCCAGCAGCTTACTTCCTGGGGGCTACACCTTC
CDR3 protein: CASSLLPGGYTF
D gene: NA
clone size: few
J gene: TRBJ1-2
V gene: TRBV7-9

CDR3 DNA: TGCGCCAGCAGTAATTCACAGGCGGATACGCAGTATTTT
CDR3 protein: CASSNSQADTQYF
D gene: NA
clone size: few
J gene: TRBJ2-3
V gene: TRBV5-1

CDR3 DNA: TGTGCCAGCAGCTTAGGGTTGGGTAGGGAGCAGTTCTTC
CDR3 protein: CASSLGLGREQFF
D gene: NA
clone size: NA
J gene: TRBJ2-1
V gene: TRBV7-9

CDR3 DNA: TGTGCCAGCAGTTACTCGGCCAGAACCCTTTTCACTGAAGCTTTCTTT
CDR3 protein: CASSYSARTLFTEAFF
D gene: NA
clone size: NA
J gene: TRBJ1-1
V gene: TRBV6-6

CDR3 DNA: TGTGCCAGCAGCCACCTAGCGGGAGTCAATGAGCAGTTCTTC
CDR3 protein: CASSHLAGVNEQFF
D gene: TRBD2
clone size: few
J gene: TRBJ2-1
V gene: TRBV14

CDR3 DNA: TGCGCCAGCAGCGAGTCCCAGGGACGCACCGGGGAGCTGTTTTTT
CDR3 protein: CASSESQGRTGELFF
D gene: NA
clone size: NA
J gene: TRBJ2-2
V gene: TRBV23-1

CDR3 DNA: TGTGCCACCAGCAGAAATACAGGGGTGGGCAATCAGCCCCAGCATTTT
CDR3 protein: CATSRNTGVGNQPQHF
D gene: TRBD1
clone size: NA
J gene: TRBJ1-5
V gene: TRBV15

CDR3 DNA: TGTGCCAGCCGGCCATTCTCTGGGGCCAACGTCCTGACTTTC
CDR3 protein: CASRPFSGANVLTF
D gene: NA
clone size: NA
J gene: TRBJ2-6
V gene: TRBV27

CDR3 DNA: TGTGCCAGCAGTTTAACTGCGGAGTTTCAGTTCTACGAGCAGTACTTC
CDR3 protein: CASSLTAEFQFYEQYF
D gene: NA
clone size: few
J gene: TRBJ2-7
V gene: TRBV27